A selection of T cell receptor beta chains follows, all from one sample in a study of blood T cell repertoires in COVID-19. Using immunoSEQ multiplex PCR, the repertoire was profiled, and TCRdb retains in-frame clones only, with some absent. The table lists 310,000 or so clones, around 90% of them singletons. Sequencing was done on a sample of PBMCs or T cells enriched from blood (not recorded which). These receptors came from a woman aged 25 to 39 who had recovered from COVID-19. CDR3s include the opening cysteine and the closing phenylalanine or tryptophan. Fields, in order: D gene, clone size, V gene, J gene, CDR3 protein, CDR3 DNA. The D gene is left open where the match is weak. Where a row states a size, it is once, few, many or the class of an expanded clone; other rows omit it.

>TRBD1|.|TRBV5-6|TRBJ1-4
CASSGRGQANEKLFF
TGTGCCAGCAGCGGAAGGGGGCAAGCTAATGAAAAACTGTTTTTT
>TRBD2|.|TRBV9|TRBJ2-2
CASSPTSEAGELFF
TGTGCCAGCAGCCCTACTAGCGAAGCCGGGGAGCTGTTTTTT
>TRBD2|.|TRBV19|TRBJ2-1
CASTPLAGARRAEFF
TGTGCCAGTACCCCACTAGCGGGAGCCCGCAGGGCGGAGTTCTTC
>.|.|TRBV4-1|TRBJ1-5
CASSQDLSRRNQPQHF
TGCGCCAGCAGCCAAGATTTAAGCCGGCGGAATCAGCCCCAGCATTTT
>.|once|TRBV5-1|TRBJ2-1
CASSLRSYNEQFF
TGCGCCAGCAGCTTGCGCTCCTACAATGAGCAGTTCTTC
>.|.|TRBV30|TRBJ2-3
CAWSVPSDTQYF
TGTGCCTGGAGTGTCCCTAGCGATACGCAGTATTTT
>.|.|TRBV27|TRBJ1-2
CASSLLGPGSNYGYTF
TGTGCCAGCAGTTTATTGGGGCCAGGTTCCAACTATGGCTACACCTTC
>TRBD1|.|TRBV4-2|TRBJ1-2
CASSQDHQGAGGYTF
TGTGCCAGCAGCCAAGATCATCAGGGGGCGGGTGGCTACACCTTC
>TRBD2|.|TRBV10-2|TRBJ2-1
CASITSSGRVGEQFF
TGCGCCAGCATCACATCTAGCGGGAGGGTGGGTGAGCAGTTCTTC
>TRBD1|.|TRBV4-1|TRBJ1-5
CASSQGGQINQPQHF
TGCGCCAGCAGCCAAGGGGGACAGATCAATCAGCCCCAGCATTTT
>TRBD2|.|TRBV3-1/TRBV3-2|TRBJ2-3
CASSRGSSGSRTDTQYF
TGTGCCAGCAGCCGGGGGTCTAGCGGGAGCCGCACAGATACGCAGTATTTT
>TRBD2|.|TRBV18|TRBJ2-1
CASSPQGLAGGNEQFF
TGTGCCAGCTCACCACAAGGACTAGCGGGAGGCAATGAGCAGTTCTTC